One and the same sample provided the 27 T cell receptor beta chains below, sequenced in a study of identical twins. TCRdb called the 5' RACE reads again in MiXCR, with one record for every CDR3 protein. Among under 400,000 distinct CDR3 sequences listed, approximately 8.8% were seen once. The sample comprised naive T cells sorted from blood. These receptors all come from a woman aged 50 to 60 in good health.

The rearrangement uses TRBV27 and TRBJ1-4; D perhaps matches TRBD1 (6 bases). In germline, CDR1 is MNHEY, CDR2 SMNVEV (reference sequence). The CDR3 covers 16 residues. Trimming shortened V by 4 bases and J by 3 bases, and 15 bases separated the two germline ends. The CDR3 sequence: CASSSGGGAANEKLFF. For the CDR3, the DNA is TGTGCCAGCAGTTCGGGTGGGGGGGCTGCTAATGAAAAACTGTTTTTT.

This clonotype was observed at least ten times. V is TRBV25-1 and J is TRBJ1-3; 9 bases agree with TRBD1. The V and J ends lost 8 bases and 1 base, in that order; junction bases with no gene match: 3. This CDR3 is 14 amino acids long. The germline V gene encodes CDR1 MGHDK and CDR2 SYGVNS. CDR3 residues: CASWDRESGNTIYF. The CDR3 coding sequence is TGTGCCAGCTGGGACAGGGAGTCTGGAAACACCATATATTTT. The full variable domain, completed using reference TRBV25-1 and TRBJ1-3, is EADIYQTPRYLVIGTGKKITLECSQTMGHDKMYWYQQDPGMELHLIHYSYGVNSTEKGDLSSESTVSRIRTEHFPLTLESARPSHTSQYLCASWDRESGNTIYFGEGSWLTVV.

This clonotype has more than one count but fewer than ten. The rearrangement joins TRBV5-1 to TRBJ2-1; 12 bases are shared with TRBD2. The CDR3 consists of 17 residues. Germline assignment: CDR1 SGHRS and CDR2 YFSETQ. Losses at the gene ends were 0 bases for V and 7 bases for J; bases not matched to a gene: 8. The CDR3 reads CASSLALRLAGGNEQFF. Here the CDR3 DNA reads TGCGCCAGCAGCTTGGCCTTACGCCTAGCGGGAGGGAATGAGCAGTTCTTC.

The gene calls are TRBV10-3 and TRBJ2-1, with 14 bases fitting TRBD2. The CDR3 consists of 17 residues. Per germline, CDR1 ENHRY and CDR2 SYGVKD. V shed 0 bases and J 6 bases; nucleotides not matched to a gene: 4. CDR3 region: CAISESIGLAGGNEQFF. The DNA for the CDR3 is TGTGCCATCAGTGAGTCAATAGGACTAGCGGGAGGCAATGAGCAGTTCTTC.

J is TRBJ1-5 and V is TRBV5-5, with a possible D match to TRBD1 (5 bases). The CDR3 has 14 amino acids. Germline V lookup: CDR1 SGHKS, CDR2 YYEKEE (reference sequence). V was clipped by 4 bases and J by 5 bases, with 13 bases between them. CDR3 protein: CASSPEPGYQPQHF. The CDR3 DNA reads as TGTGCCAGCAGCCCGGAACCAGGGTATCAGCCCCAGCATTTT.

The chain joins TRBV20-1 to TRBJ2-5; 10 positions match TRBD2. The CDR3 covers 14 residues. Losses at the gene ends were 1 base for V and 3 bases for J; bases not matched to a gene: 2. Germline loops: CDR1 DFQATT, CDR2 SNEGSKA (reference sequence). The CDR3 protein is CSARVLAGEETQYF. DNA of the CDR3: TGCAGTGCTAGAGTGCTAGCGGGAGAAGAGACCCAGTACTTC.

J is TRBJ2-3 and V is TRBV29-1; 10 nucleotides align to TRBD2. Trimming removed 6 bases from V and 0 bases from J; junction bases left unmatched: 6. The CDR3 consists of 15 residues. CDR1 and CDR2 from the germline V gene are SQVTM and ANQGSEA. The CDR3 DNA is TGCAGCGTGGTCCTAGCGGGAGTGAGCACAGATACGCAGTATTTT. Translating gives CSVVLAGVSTDTQYF.

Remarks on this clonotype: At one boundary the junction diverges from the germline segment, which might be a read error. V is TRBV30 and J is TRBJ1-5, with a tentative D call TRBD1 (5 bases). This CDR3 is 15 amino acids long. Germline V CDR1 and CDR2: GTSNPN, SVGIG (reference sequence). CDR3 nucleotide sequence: TGTGCCTGGAGCGAGGGACCTTATAGCAATCAGCTCCAGCATTTT. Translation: CAWSEGPYSNQLQHF.

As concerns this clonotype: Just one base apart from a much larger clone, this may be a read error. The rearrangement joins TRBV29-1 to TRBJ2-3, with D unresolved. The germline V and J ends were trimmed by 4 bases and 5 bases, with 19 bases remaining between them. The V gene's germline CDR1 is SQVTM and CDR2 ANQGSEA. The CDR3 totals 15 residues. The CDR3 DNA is TGCAGCGTTGCCGTAGGGCCAAGTGGCAGAGATACGCAGTATTTT. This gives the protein CSVAVGPSGRDTQYF.

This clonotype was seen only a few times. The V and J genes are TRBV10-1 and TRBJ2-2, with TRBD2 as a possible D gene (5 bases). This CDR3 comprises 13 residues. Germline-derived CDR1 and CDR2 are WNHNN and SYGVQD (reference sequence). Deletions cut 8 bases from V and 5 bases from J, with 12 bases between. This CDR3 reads CASGPSGTGELFF. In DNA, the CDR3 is TGCGCCAGCGGTCCGTCGGGAACCGGGGAGCTGTTTTTT.

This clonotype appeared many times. DNA of the CDR3: TGTGCCAGCAGTTCGTTGGACAATGAGCAGTTCTTC. Its protein product is CASSSLDNEQFF. The chain couples TRBV5-6 to TRBJ2-1; the D is unclear. The V end was cut by 5 bases, the J end by 5 bases, with 8 bases between. CDR1 SGHDT and CDR2 YYEEEE come from the germline V gene. The length of the CDR3 is 12 residues. The full variable domain, its missing parts supplied by reference TRBV5-6 and TRBJ2-1, is DAGVTQSPTHLIKTRGQQVTLRCSPKSGHDTVSWYQQALGQGPQFIFQYYEEEERQRGNFPDRFSGHQFPNYSSELNVNALLLGDSALYLCASSSLDNEQFFGPGTRLTVL.

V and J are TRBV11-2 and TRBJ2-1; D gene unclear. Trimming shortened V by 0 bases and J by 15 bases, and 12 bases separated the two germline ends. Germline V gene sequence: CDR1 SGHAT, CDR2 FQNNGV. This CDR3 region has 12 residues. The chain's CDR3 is CASSLDRTHSFF. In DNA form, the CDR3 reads TGTGCCAGCAGCTTAGATCGGACCCACTCGTTCTTC.

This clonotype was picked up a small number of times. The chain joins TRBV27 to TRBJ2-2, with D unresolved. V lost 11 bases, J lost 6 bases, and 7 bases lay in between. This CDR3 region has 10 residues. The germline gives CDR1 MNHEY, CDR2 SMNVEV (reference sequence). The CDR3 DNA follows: TGTGCCGCCGGAGCCGGGGAGCTGTTTTTT. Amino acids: CAAGAGELFF.

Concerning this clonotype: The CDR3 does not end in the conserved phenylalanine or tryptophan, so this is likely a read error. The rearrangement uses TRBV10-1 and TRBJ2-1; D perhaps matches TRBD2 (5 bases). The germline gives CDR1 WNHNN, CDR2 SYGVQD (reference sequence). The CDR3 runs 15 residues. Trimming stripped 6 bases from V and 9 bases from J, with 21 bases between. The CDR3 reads CASSPGRGRLVEQFC. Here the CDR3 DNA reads TGCGCCAGCAGCCCAGGTCGTGGGAGATTAGTTGAGCAGTTCTGC.

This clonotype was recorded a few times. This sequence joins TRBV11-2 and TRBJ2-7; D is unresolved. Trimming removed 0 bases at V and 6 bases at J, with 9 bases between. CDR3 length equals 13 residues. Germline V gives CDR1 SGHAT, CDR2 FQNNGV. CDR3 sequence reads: CASSLEATGEQYF. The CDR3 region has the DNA TGTGCCAGCAGCTTAGAGGCCACCGGCGAGCAGTACTTC.

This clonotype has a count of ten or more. The CDR3 DNA is TGTGCCAGCACTAAAGGGACCGAGTCTAGGGAGACCCAGTACTTC. Its protein is CASTKGTESRETQYF. This chain joins TRBV4-2 and TRBJ2-5; D may match TRBD1 or TRBD2 (5 bases each). V was trimmed by 7 bases and J by 5 bases, leaving 20 bases between them. The CDR3 sequence is 15 residues long. From germline, CDR1 is LGHNA and CDR2 YNFKEQ.

The CDR3 is CATAMNTEAFF. CDR3 sequence (DNA): TGTGCCACCGCGATGAACACTGAAGCTTTCTTT. The chain carries TRBV19 and TRBJ1-1, with unresolved D. V shed 10 bases and J shed 0 bases, with 6 bases lying between them. The CDR3 consists of 11 residues. Germline assignment: CDR1 LNHDA and CDR2 SQIVND (reference sequence).

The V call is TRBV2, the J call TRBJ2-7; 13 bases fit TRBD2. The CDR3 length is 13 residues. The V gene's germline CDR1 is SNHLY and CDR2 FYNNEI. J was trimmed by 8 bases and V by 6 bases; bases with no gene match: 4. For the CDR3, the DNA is TGTGCCAGCAGCGGGACTAGCGGGGTAAAGCAGTACTTC. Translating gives CASSGTSGVKQYF.

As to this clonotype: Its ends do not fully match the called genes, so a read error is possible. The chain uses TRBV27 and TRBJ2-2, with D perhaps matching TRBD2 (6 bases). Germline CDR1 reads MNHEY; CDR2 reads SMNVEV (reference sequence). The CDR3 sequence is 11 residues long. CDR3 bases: TGTGCCAGCAGTTTAGGAGGGGAGCTGTCTTTT. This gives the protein CASSLGGELSF.

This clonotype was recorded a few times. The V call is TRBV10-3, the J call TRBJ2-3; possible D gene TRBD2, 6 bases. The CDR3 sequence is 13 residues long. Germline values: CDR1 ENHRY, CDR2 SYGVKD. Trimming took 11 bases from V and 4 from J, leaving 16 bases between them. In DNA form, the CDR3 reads TGTGCCTCCCGGACGGGAGAGGCAGATACGCAGTATTTT. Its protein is CASRTGEADTQYF.

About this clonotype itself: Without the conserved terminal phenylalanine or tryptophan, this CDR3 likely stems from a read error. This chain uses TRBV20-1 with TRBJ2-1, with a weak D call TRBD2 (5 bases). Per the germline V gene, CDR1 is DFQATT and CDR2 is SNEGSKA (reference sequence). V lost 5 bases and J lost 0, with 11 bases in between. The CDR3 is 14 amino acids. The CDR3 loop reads CSALSRGSYNEQFY. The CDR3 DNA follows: TGCAGTGCTCTTAGTCGGGGCTCCTACAATGAGCAGTTCTAC.

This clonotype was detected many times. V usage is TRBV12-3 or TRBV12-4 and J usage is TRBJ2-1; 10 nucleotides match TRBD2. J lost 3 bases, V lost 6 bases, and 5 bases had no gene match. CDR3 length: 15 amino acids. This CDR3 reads CASRQLAGSYNEQFF. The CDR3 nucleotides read TGTGCCAGCAGGCAACTAGCGGGAAGCTACAATGAGCAGTTCTTC.

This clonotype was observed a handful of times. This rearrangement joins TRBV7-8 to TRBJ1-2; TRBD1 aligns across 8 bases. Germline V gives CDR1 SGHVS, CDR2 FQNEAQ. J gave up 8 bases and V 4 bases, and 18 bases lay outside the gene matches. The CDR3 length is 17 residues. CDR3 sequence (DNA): TGTGCCAGCAGCTCCCCGGGGGGGACAGGAACCCGCGTAGGCTACACCTTC. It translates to CASSSPGGTGTRVGYTF.

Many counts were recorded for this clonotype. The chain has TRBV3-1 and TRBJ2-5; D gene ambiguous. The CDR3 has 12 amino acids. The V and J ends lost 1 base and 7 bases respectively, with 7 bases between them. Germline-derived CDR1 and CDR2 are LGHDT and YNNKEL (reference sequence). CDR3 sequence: CASSQGLGTQYF. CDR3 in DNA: TGTGCCAGCAGCCAAGGTTTAGGGACCCAGTACTTC.

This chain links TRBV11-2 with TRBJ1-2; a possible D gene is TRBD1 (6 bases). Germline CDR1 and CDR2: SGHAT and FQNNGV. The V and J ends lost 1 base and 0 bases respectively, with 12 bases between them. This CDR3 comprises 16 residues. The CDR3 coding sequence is TGTGCCAGCAGCTTAGGGCTCGACAGGTCTAACTATGGCTACACCTTC. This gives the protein CASSLGLDRSNYGYTF.

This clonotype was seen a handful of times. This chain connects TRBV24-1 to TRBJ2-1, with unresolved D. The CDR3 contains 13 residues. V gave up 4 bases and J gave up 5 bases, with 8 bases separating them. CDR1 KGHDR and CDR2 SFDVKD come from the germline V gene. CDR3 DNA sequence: TGTGCCACCAGTGACCCTACAGACAATGAGCAGTTCTTC. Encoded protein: CATSDPTDNEQFF.

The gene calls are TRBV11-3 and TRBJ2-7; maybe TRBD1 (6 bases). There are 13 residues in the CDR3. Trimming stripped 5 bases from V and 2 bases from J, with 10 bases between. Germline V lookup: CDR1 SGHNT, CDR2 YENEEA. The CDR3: CASSPQGPYEQYV. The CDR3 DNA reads TGTGCCAGCAGCCCACAGGGCCCCTACGAGCAGTACGTC.